This T cell receptor (beta chain) was identified in a study of blood T cell repertoires in COVID-19. Turning to the study itself: Donors in the United States, Italy and Spain gave samples during acute or convalescent COVID-19. In each case, the material was cDNA or gDNA derived from T cells, B-cell-depleted T cells, or PBMCs.

Authors' data handling: Reference gene primer amplification in the assay estimated nucleated cell counts. The repertoire was sequenced with immunoSEQ multiplex PCR; TCRdb's copy has only in-frame clones and lacks some. V, J and clone size are those of that table, while D and trimming were read from the DNA. The sample includes about 140,000 clones, over 60% of them seen just once. V dropped 1 base and J dropped 4 bases, with 10 bases sitting between them. This CDR3 contains 14 residues. CDR1 SEHNR and CDR2 FQNEAQ come from the germline V gene (reference sequence). Sequenced input: peripheral blood. This TCR derives from a woman of 80 years or more with active or convalescent COVID-19. The chain couples TRBV7-9 to TRBJ1-2; possibly TRBD1 for D (5 bases). CDR3: CASSLEVTAYGYTF. The CDR3, as DNA: TGTGCCAGCAGCTTAGAAGTGACAGCCTATGGCTACACCTTC.